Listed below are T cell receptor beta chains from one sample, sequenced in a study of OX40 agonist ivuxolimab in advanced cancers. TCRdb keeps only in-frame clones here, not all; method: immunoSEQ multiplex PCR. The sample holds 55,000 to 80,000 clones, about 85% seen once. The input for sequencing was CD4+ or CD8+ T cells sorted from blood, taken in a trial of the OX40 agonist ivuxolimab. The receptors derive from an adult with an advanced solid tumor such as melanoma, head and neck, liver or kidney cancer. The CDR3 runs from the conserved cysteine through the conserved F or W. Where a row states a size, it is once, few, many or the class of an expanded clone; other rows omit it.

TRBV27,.,CASRTGTTVPGELFF
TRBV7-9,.,CASSLQAGGQYF
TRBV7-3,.,CASSLGTAGAEQYF
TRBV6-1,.,CASSGGERGFTYEQYF
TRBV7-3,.,CASSLFGLNQGTGELFF
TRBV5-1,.,CASTPLTGGSGDTQYF
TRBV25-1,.,CASSGTPHEQFF
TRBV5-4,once,CASSLVGGDLNTEAFF
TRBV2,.,CASSGTDSNQPQHF
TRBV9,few,CASSVGSGQGEKLFF
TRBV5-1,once,CASSVAGDYEQYF
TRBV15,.,CATSSGGSKETQYF
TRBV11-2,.,CASSFNGQGITYEQYF
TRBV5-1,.,CASSLAMGIGTGSNEQFF
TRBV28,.,CASRPGQNYGYTF
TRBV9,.,CASSVAASGAYNEQFF
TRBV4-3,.,CASSQDPSGGSTDTQYF
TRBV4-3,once,CASSQDPTGAGNTIYF
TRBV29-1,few,CSVDRGLTGELFF
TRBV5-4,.,CASSSTGGWTGELFF
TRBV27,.,CASSSSPGLAGVFLTDTQYF
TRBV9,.,CASSVGSWARSGNEQFF
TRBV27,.,CASSPSSGLEQPQHF
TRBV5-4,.,CASSLKNSWQETQYF
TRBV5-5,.,CASSLQQGSNQPQHF
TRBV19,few,CASSMGQGHYGYTF
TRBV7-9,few,CASSWTYEQYF
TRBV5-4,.,CASSPSGEAYSTDTQYF
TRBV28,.,CASSSPGPYNEQFF
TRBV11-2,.,CASSPRLAGVYEQYF
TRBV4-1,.,CASSQWFSGSADTQYF
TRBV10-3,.,CAISGTSGVSSYNEQFF
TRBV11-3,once,CASSPGGGSNEQFF
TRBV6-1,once,CASMLVTYEQYF